This T cell receptor (beta chain) was profiled in a study of liver allograft versus peripheral blood T cells. Background on the study: Transplanted livers and recipients' peripheral blood had their T cell receptor repertoires compared.

Trimming took 6 bases from V and 3 from J, leaving 9 bases between them. Germline V CDR1 and CDR2: DFQATT, SNEGSKA (reference sequence). This CDR3 region has 12 residues. Using its own MiXCR run on the reads, TCRdb lists one record per CDR3 protein. Among approximately 10,000 distinct CDR3 sequences listed, under 20% were seen once. The chain links TRBV20-1 to TRBJ2-4; D call uncertain. The clonotype originates from a human patient who had a liver transplant. Some of these T cells may belong to the graft donor. In DNA, the CDR3 is TGCAGTGCGTCGGACGACAAAAACATTCAGTACTTC. Its protein is CSASDDKNIQYF.